A single sample is the source of the 25 T cell receptor beta chains below, sequenced in a study of blood T cell repertoires in COVID-19. TCRdb keeps only in-frame clones here, not all; method: immunoSEQ multiplex PCR. The table has about 56,000 clones, around 90% seen once; the top ten hold approximately 3.4%. The specimen sequenced was peripheral blood. These receptors all come from a man aged 50-59 years with active COVID-19.

J is TRBJ1-6 and V is TRBV5-1; 9 bases align to TRBD1. The V and J ends lost 2 bases and 14 bases, in that order; junction bases with no gene match: 11. The CDR3 extends over 15 amino acids. CDR1 and CDR2 (germline): SGHRS, YFSETQ. CDR3 loop: CASSLGDRDTITLHF. The DNA for the CDR3 is TGCGCCAGCAGCTTAGGGGACAGGGATACAATCACCCTCCACTTT.

This chain connects TRBV7-6 to TRBJ2-5, with D possibly TRBD2 on 5 matching bases. The CDR3 covers 15 residues. CDR1 and CDR2 (germline): SGHVS, FNYEAQ. V lost 5 bases to trimming and J lost 4 bases, with 17 bases between them. The chain's CDR3 is CASSPEVRLPETQYF. CDR3 DNA: TGTGCCAGCAGCCCGGAGGTCCGGCTGCCAGAGACCCAGTACTTC.

The chain joins TRBV27 to TRBJ1-1, with TRBD1 matching 8 bases. CDR1 is MNHEY, CDR2 SMNVEV, per germline (reference sequence). V was pared by 0 bases and J by 7 bases, with 1 base of the junction left unmatched. This CDR3 contains 13 residues. The CDR3 region is CASSLSGQGEAFF. In DNA, the CDR3 is TGTGCCAGCAGTTTATCCGGACAGGGTGAAGCTTTCTTT.

A few counts support this clone. This sequence joins TRBV2 and TRBJ2-7; 11 bases line up with TRBD2. The CDR3 runs to 14 residues. In germline, CDR1 is SNHLY, CDR2 FYNNEI. The junction had 2 bases not matched to a gene; V was cut back by 5 bases and J by 2 bases. The CDR3 DNA sequence: TGTGCCAGCAGTAGACTAGCGGGGCCCTACGAGCAGTACTTC. It yields the protein CASSRLAGPYEQYF.

J is TRBJ2-7 and V is TRBV6-5; 10 bases align to TRBD1. The CDR3 spans 15 residues. The junction had 11 bases not matched to a gene; V was cut back by 7 bases and J by 5 bases. CDR1 and CDR2 from the germline V gene are MNHEY and SVGAGI. The CDR3 loop reads CASILTPTGGNEQYF. The CDR3 DNA sequence: TGTGCCAGCATTCTAACCCCGACAGGGGGCAACGAGCAGTACTTC.

The chain recombines TRBV6-4 with TRBJ2-3; the match to TRBD2 covers 10 bases. The V and J ends lost 2 bases and 6 bases, in that order; junction bases with no gene match: 14. The CDR3 has 18 residues. Germline V lookup: CDR1 MRHNA, CDR2 SNTAGT. CDR3 region: CASSDRTPGLAGADTQYF. CDR3 nucleotide sequence: TGTGCCAGCAGTGACCGGACCCCTGGTCTAGCGGGGGCTGATACGCAGTATTTT.

This CDR3 is CASSRFGGAGDQPQHF. CDR3 nucleotides: TGCGCCAGCAGCCGCTTCGGGGGAGCGGGAGATCAGCCCCAGCATTTT. The rearrangement links TRBV5-1 to TRBJ1-5, with D possibly TRBD1 on 5 matching bases. Germline CDR1 reads SGHRS; CDR2 reads YFSETQ. Trimming removed 4 bases from V and 5 bases from J, with 19 bases in between. The CDR3 extends over 16 amino acids.

This chain joins TRBV5-4 and TRBJ2-1; 8 bases are a match to TRBD2. Germline-derived CDR1 and CDR2 are SGHNT and YYREEE (reference sequence). Trimming at V came to 1 base and at J to 6 bases, leaving 12 bases not matched to a gene. The CDR3 sequence is 17 residues long. The CDR3 loop is CASSLPLGRGATNEQFF. The CDR3 nucleotides read TGTGCCAGCAGCTTGCCTTTGGGGCGGGGGGCCACCAATGAGCAGTTCTTC.

V usage is TRBV6-5 and J usage is TRBJ2-5, with 8 nucleotides matching TRBD2. Germline CDR1 and CDR2: MNHEY and SVGAGI. The CDR3 consists of 15 residues. The junction had 11 bases not matched to a gene; V was cut back by 7 bases and J by 4 bases. The CDR3 loop reads CASTDPGLGVETQYF. The CDR3 region has the DNA TGTGCCAGCACCGACCCGGGACTAGGGGTAGAGACCCAGTACTTC.

This clone is medium-sized (0.01 to 0.1%). The rearrangement joins TRBV2 to TRBJ1-6; D is unclear. This CDR3 contains 14 residues. The V gene's germline CDR1 is SNHLY and CDR2 FYNNEI. The V end lost 4 bases, the J end lost 5 bases, and 9 bases lay between the germline ends. CDR3 in amino acids: CASSGERDNSPLHF. The CDR3 nucleotides are TGTGCCAGCAGTGGTGAGAGGGATAATTCACCCCTCCACTTT.

This chain connects TRBV29-1 to TRBJ2-2; D is unclear. The CDR3 consists of 14 residues. From germline, CDR1 is SQVTM and CDR2 ANQGSEA. Trimming removed 4 bases at V and 5 bases at J, with 14 bases between. The CDR3 nucleotides read TGCAGCGTTGGGCCTTCCCTGTGGACCGGGGAGCTGTTTTTT. It encodes CSVGPSLWTGELFF.

The V and J genes are TRBV3-1 (or the pseudogene TRBV3-2) and TRBJ2-5; TRBD2 is a possible D gene (7 bases). V shed 1 base and J shed 5 bases, with 11 bases lying between them. CDR3 size: 14 residues. CDR1 and CDR2 from the germline V gene are LGHDT and YNNKEL (reference sequence). In DNA, the CDR3 is TGTGCCAGCAGCCAAGCGGGGGGCTCGGAGACCCAGTACTTC. Translating it yields CASSQAGGSETQYF.

The chain uses TRBV7-9 and TRBJ2-2, with D tentatively TRBD2 (6 bases). The ends were cut back, 5 bases at V and 7 bases at J, with 11 bases in the middle. Germline V gene data show CDR1 as SEHNR and CDR2 as FQNEAQ (reference sequence). CDR3 length: 13 residues. The CDR3 nucleotides are TGTGCCAGCAGCCCCCGGGGGTTCGGGGAGCTGTTTTTT. It codes for CASSPRGFGELFF.

This rearrangement joins TRBV2 to TRBJ1-2; unclear D gene. The CDR3 spans 13 residues. Per germline, CDR1 SNHLY and CDR2 FYNNEI. The ends were cut back, 4 bases at V and 2 bases at J, with 8 bases in the middle. CDR3 amino acids: CASSVRPNYGYTF. Here the CDR3 DNA reads TGTGCCAGCAGTGTCAGGCCCAACTATGGCTACACCTTC.

The chain carries TRBV29-1 and TRBJ2-3, with D maybe TRBD2 (5 bases). This CDR3 is 12 amino acids long. V lost 2 bases to trimming and J lost 3 bases, with 6 bases between them. Germline V gives CDR1 SQVTM, CDR2 ANQGSEA. The CDR3 protein is CSVETGTDTQYF. The CDR3 coding sequence is TGCAGCGTTGAAACGGGAACAGATACGCAGTATTTT.

This clone came up once. V usage is TRBV13 and J usage is TRBJ1-1; 9 nucleotides line up with TRBD1. Germline CDR1 is PRHDT and CDR2 is FYEKMQ (reference sequence). The CDR3 is 14 amino acids. After removal of 5 bases from V and 5 bases from J, the junction contained 6 bases not matched to a gene. CDR3 residues: CASSPGQGETEAFF. The CDR3 DNA reads as TGTGCCAGCAGCCCGGGACAGGGAGAAACTGAAGCTTTCTTT.

The genes are TRBV3-1 (or the pseudogene TRBV3-2) and TRBJ2-7; 7 positions match TRBD2. The V gene end was trimmed by 7 bases and the J gene end by 5 bases; junction bases not matched to a gene: 11. Germline V gives CDR1 LGHDT, CDR2 YNNKEL (reference sequence). The CDR3 loop spans 14 amino acids. CDR3 residues: CASTRREGTNEQYF. The CDR3 nucleotides read TGTGCCAGCACCCGCAGGGAGGGGACCAACGAGCAGTACTTC.

The rearrangement uses TRBV7-2 and TRBJ2-1; the match to TRBD2 covers 8 bases. V shed 1 base and J 8 bases; nucleotides not matched to a gene: 7. The V gene's germline CDR1 is SGHTA and CDR2 FQGNSA. The CDR3 runs 15 residues. The CDR3 DNA sequence: TGTGCCAGCAGCTTAGACGGGGGGGCTTTCGATGAGCAGTTCTTC. It yields the protein CASSLDGGAFDEQFF.

The chain has TRBV19 and TRBJ1-5; possible D gene TRBD1, 5 bases. V was trimmed by 6 bases and J by 2 bases, leaving 17 bases between them. The CDR3 length is 16 residues. Germline V gene data show CDR1 as LNHDA and CDR2 as SQIVND (reference sequence). The CDR3 DNA reads as TGTGCCAGTAGCCCATATTCGGGGGTTGGCAATCAGCCCCAGCATTTT. Amino acid sequence: CASSPYSGVGNQPQHF.

The J gene is TRBJ1-6, the V gene TRBV15; D possibly corresponds to TRBD1 (5 bases). The germline V gene encodes CDR1 LNHNV and CDR2 YYDKDF (reference sequence). V lost 5 bases, J lost 7 bases, and 15 bases lay in between. This CDR3 has 15 residues. The CDR3 spells CATSQPAGRNSPLHF. CDR3 DNA sequence: TGTGCCACCAGCCAGCCCGCGGGACGGAATTCACCCCTCCACTTT.

The rearrangement links TRBV5-1 to TRBJ1-6, with D perhaps TRBD1 (5 bases). The CDR3 has 14 amino acids. Germline lookup yields CDR1 SGHRS and CDR2 YFSETQ. Trimming shortened V by 0 bases and J by 10 bases, and 11 bases separated the two germline ends. The CDR3 DNA sequence: TGCGCCAGCAGCTTGGGGGGGGATGGCTCACCCCTCCACTTT. Translating gives CASSLGGDGSPLHF.

The rearrangement joins TRBV3-1 (or the pseudogene TRBV3-2) to TRBJ2-7; 8 bases are a match to TRBD2. V trimming: 4 bases; J trimming: 7 bases; junction bases outside the gene matches: 6. CDR3 length: 13 residues. Germline V gene lookup returns CDR1 LGHDT and CDR2 YNNKEL (reference sequence). CDR3 protein: CASSPSGGGEQYF. CDR3 coding DNA: TGTGCCAGCAGCCCCTCGGGGGGGGGAGAGCAGTACTTC.

The chain links TRBV5-5 to TRBJ1-3; TRBD1 aligns across 7 bases. This CDR3 is built from 12 residues. J gave up 8 bases and V 3 bases, and 2 bases lay outside the gene matches. Per germline, CDR1 SGHKS and CDR2 YYEKEE (reference sequence). Written as DNA, the CDR3 is TGTGCCAGCAGCTCGACAGGGTACACCATATATTTT. Residues: CASSSTGYTIYF.

This chain links TRBV27 with TRBJ1-6; D unresolved. Germline V CDR1 and CDR2: MNHEY, SMNVEV (reference sequence). Between the trimmed V and J ends, which lost 4 bases and 0 bases, there was a span of 13 bases. The CDR3 loop spans 17 amino acids. This chain's CDR3 is CASSSTVANSYNSPLHF. The CDR3 coding sequence is TGTGCCAGCAGTTCAACGGTCGCTAACTCCTATAATTCACCCCTCCACTTT.

The chain joins TRBV11-1 to TRBJ1-2, with D possibly matching TRBD1 (5 bases). Between the trimmed V and J ends, which lost 5 bases and 8 bases, there was a span of 21 bases. Germline CDR1 SGHAT, CDR2 FQDESV (reference sequence). The CDR3 totals 15 residues. CDR3 coding DNA: TGTGCCAGCAGCCATACCCGGGACTCCTCTCACGGCTACACCTTC. This sequence encodes CASSHTRDSSHGYTF.